This TCR beta chain was profiled in a study of blood T cell repertoires in COVID-19. Whole-study context: In each case, the material was cDNA or gDNA derived from T cells, B-cell-depleted T cells, or PBMCs.

In the original analysis: Scientists estimated how many nucleated cells there were by amplifying reference gene primers. Sequenced by immunoSEQ multiplex PCR; TCRdb stores in-frame clones only, minus some. Clone size and V and J calls were adopted from that table, with D and trimming inferred from the DNA. The table lists some 100,000 clones, roughly four fifths of them singletons. V was pared by 3 bases and J by 8 bases, with 16 bases between. Germline CDR1 LNHDA, CDR2 SQIVND (reference sequence). This CDR3 spans 14 amino acids. Sequences were obtained from peripheral blood. The chain joins TRBV19 to TRBJ1-2, with D perhaps TRBD1 (6 bases). This TCR derives from a man aged 50 to 60 with active or convalescent COVID-19. The CDR3 reads CASSIYVRGSGYTF. CDR3 nucleotide sequence: TGTGCCAGTAGTATTTACGTCAGGGGTAGCGGCTACACCTTC.